The rows below give T cell receptor beta chains drawn from one sample of a study of blood T cell repertoires in COVID-19. TCRdb's copy holds only in-frame clones and misses some; the assay was immunoSEQ multiplex PCR. The data contain about 150,000 clones, over 70% of them singletons. The specimen sequenced was peripheral blood. These receptors were collected from a man aged 60-69 years with acute or convalescent COVID-19. Each CDR3 is given with its conserved first and last residue. D genes are given only for firm matches. The size entry is marked missing in some rows and otherwise reads once, few, many or a size class.

>-|once|TRBV10-3|TRBJ1-1
TGTGCCATCAGTGAGTCGGGCTTTTTGAACACTGAAGCTTTCTTT
CAISESGFLNTEAFF
>TRBD2|-|TRBV4-1|TRBJ2-5
TGCGCCAGCAGAGCCGGGACTAGCGGGGCCCAAGGGGAGACCCAGTACTTC
CASRAGTSGAQGETQYF
>TRBD1|-|TRBV25-1|TRBJ1-6
TGTGCCAGCAGAAAGACAGGGGACTTTAATTCACCCCTCCACTTT
CASRKTGDFNSPLHF
>-|-|TRBV5-1|TRBJ2-1
TGCGCCAGCAGCTTGGCTTCTAGCCCTAACAATGAGCAGTTCTTC
CASSLASSPNNEQFF
>-|-|TRBV12-5|TRBJ1-1
TGTGCTAGTGGCCGGGAACCGAACACTGAAGCTTTCTTT
CASGREPNTEAFF
>TRBD1|few|TRBV4-1|TRBJ1-5
TGCGCCAGCTCTAAACAGGGGATCGGACAGCCCCAGCATTTT
CASSKQGIGQPQHF
>TRBD1|-|TRBV11-1|TRBJ1-2
TGTGCCAGCAGCCCTCAGACAGGGGGCTATGGCTACACCTTC
CASSPQTGGYGYTF
>TRBD1|-|TRBV5-6|TRBJ2-2
TGTGCCAGCAGCTTACAGGGGGCATCCGGGGAGCTGTTTTTT
CASSLQGASGELFF
>TRBD1|-|TRBV19|TRBJ1-6
TGTGCCAGTAGTATAGGTGACAGGGTTAACTCACCCCTCCACTTT
CASSIGDRVNSPLHF
>-|-|TRBV27|TRBJ2-7
TGTGCCAGCAGTTTATCTGTCGCTGGCCCCTACGAGCAGTACTTC
CASSLSVAGPYEQYF
>TRBD1|-|TRBV10-3|TRBJ2-7
TGTGCCATCAGTGACGGGACAGAAACTGCCTACTTC
CAISDGTETAYF
>-|-|TRBV28|TRBJ1-2
TGTGCCAGCACCCAGGAGGGAGGCTACACCTTC
CASTQEGGYTF
>TRBD1|-|TRBV3-1/TRBV3-2|TRBJ1-2
TGTGCCAGCAGCCAATCCGGGACAGGGGGCAACTATGGCTACACCTTC
CASSQSGTGGNYGYTF
>TRBD1|few|TRBV7-3|TRBJ1-2
TGTGCCAGCAGCTGGGGGACAGGGGATTACAGGGGCTACACCTTC
CASSWGTGDYRGYTF
>TRBD1|-|TRBV18|TRBJ2-5
TGTGCCAGCTCACCCGGGACAGGGAGGGGAGAAGAGACCCAGTACTTC
CASSPGTGRGEETQYF
>-|-|TRBV7-9|TRBJ1-3
TGTGCCAGCAGCTTAGAGACAGCTGGAAACACCATATATTTT
CASSLETAGNTIYF
>TRBD1|-|TRBV5-1|TRBJ2-4
TGCGCCAGCAGCCCAGGACAGGGGAACATTCAGTACTTC
CASSPGQGNIQYF
>TRBD2|-|TRBV24-1|TRBJ2-3
TGTGCCACCAGTGATCTCCGACTAGCGGGGGGCACAGATACGCAGTATTTT
CATSDLRLAGGTDTQYF
>-|-|TRBV6-5|TRBJ2-1
TGTGCCCCACTACCCCAGCCCGTTAATGAGCAGTTCTTC
CAPLPQPVNEQFF
>TRBD1|-|TRBV2|TRBJ2-1
TGTGCCAGCATCCCGGACAGGGGGGACTACAATGAGCAGTTCTTC
CASIPDRGDYNEQFF
>-|-|TRBV18|TRBJ2-7
TGTGCCAGCTCACAGCCAGGGTACTCTAGCGAGCAGTACTTC
CASSQPGYSSEQYF
>-|-|TRBV10-3|TRBJ1-1
TGTGCCATCAGTGAGTCGAATCTAGGCACTGAAGCTTTCTTT
CAISESNLGTEAFF
>-|-|TRBV6-5|TRBJ1-5
TGTGCCGGAGAGGACTTTTATAGCAATCAGCCCCAGCATTTT
CAGEDFYSNQPQHF
>TRBD2|-|TRBV18|TRBJ2-3
TGTGCCAGCTCACCAAAGCGGGAGGGCACAGATACGCAGTATTTT
CASSPKREGTDTQYF
>TRBD1|-|TRBV5-4|TRBJ1-2
TGTGCCAGCAGAGTTGACAGGGGGAACGGCTACACCTTC
CASRVDRGNGYTF
>-|-|TRBV6-5|TRBJ1-2
TGTGCCAGCACTCGGAGGGGATCGTCCTACTATGGCTACACCTTC
CASTRRGSSYYGYTF
>TRBD1|-|TRBV28|TRBJ2-7
TGTGCCAGCGTAGGGACAGGAAAAGCCTACGAGCAGTACTTC
CASVGTGKAYEQYF
>-|-|TRBV7-2|TRBJ2-1
TGTGCCAGCAGCTTACGTCACAATGAGCAGTTCTTC
CASSLRHNEQFF
>TRBD1|-|TRBV19|TRBJ2-3
TGTGCCAGTAGTACCGGACAGGGCTCTTCCCCACAGTATTTT
CASSTGQGSSPQYF
>-|-|TRBV20-1|TRBJ1-2
TGCAGTGCTAGTGCCCAGGGGATCTATGGCTACACCTTC
CSASAQGIYGYTF
>-|-|TRBV19|TRBJ1-4
TGTGAGGGGCGCGAAAAACTGTTTTTT
CEGREKLFF
>-|-|TRBV20-1|TRBJ2-5
TGCAGTGCTAGTGGGGCAGGGGCATTGGAGACCCAGTACTTC
CSASGAGALETQYF
>TRBD2|-|TRBV12-5|TRBJ2-3
TGTGCTAGTGGTTTGGCTAGCGGGGGGCGGGCAGATACGCAGTATTTT
CASGLASGGRADTQYF
>TRBD2|-|TRBV3-1/TRBV3-2|TRBJ2-3
TGTGCCAGCAGCCTTACTAGCGGGATTACAGATACGCAGTATTTT
CASSLTSGITDTQYF
>TRBD2|-|TRBV2|TRBJ2-2
TGTGCCAGCAGTGAAGTAGCGGGAACCGGGGAGCTGTTTTTT
CASSEVAGTGELFF
>TRBD1|-|TRBV5-1|TRBJ1-1
TGCGCCAGCGAACCGGGACAGGGAAACACTGAAGCTTTCTTT
CASEPGQGNTEAFF
>TRBD2|-|TRBV6-2/TRBV6-3|TRBJ2-7
TGTGCCAGCAGTACGAGCAGTGGATTAGCGGGGAGGAAGCAGTACTTC
CASSTSSGLAGRKQYF
>-|once|TRBV7-2|TRBJ2-7
TGTGCCAGCAGCTTAGGGCAGACGCGGGTCCCGTACTTC
CASSLGQTRVPYF
>-|few|TRBV4-1|TRBJ1-2
TGCGCCAGCAGCCAAGATTTGGCTTATGGCTACACCTTC
CASSQDLAYGYTF
>-|few|TRBV11-3|TRBJ2-3
TGTGCCAGCAGCCTTGGGGCACAACCCGCTAGCACAGATACGCAGTATTTT
CASSLGAQPASTDTQYF
>-|-|TRBV9|TRBJ1-6
TGTGCCAGCAGCGAGGAACAGGGAAGCGCCTATAATTCACCCCTCCACTTT
CASSEEQGSAYNSPLHF
>TRBD1|-|TRBV27|TRBJ1-6
TGTGCCAGCAGTTTCAGACAGGGATGGAATTCACCCCTCCACTTT
CASSFRQGWNSPLHF
>-|-|TRBV9|TRBJ2-1
TGTGCCAGCAGCGTAGAGAGTAAGGAGGTTGCGCAGTTCTTC
CASSVESKEVAQFF
>-|-|TRBV25-1|TRBJ1-3
TGTGCCAGCAGTGAAGCCCGGCCAGGCTCTGGAAACACCATATATTTT
CASSEARPGSGNTIYF
>TRBD1|-|TRBV5-8|TRBJ2-7
TGTGCCAGCAGCTTAGGACAGGCATCCTACGAGCAGTACTTC
CASSLGQASYEQYF
>-|-|TRBV7-2|TRBJ2-1
TGTGCCAGCACCTCTATGTGGTCTAGCGATGAGCAGTTCTTC
CASTSMWSSDEQFF
>TRBD1|-|TRBV20-1|TRBJ1-1
TGCAGTGCTAGTGAGGACAGGGTCACTGAAGCTTTCTTT
CSASEDRVTEAFF
>TRBD1|once|TRBV3-1/TRBV3-2|TRBJ1-2
TGTGCCAGCAGCCAGACTGGACAGGGGGCATGCACCTTC
CASSQTGQGACTF
>-|-|TRBV7-2|TRBJ2-1
TGTGCCAGCAGCTTTAGCGCTGAGCAGTTCTTC
CASSFSAEQFF
>-|-|TRBV27|TRBJ2-2
TGTGCCAGCAGTCCTATATTGAACACCGGGGAGCTGTTTTTT
CASSPILNTGELFF
>-|-|TRBV9|TRBJ1-4
TGTGCCAGCAGCGCATGGGACAACGAAAAACTGTTTTTT
CASSAWDNEKLFF
>-|-|TRBV14|TRBJ1-2
TGTGCCAGCAGCCAAGATCGCCGGGAAACAGCTAACTATGGCTACACCTTC
CASSQDRRETANYGYTF
>-|-|TRBV7-2|TRBJ2-1
TGTGCCAGCAGCCCCGACAGTGCGTCTAGGCAGAATGAGCAGTTCTTC
CASSPDSASRQNEQFF
>TRBD2|-|TRBV7-3|TRBJ2-3
TGTGCCAGCAGCTTAGGACTAGCGGGAGAGCACAGATACCGAGATACGCAGTATTTT
CASSLGLAGEHRYRDTQYF